This T cell receptor beta chain was identified during a study of metastatic and nonmetastatic thyroid tumors. Study-wide background: The study looked at repertoires side by side in blood and in tumor or nodule tissue from malignant and benign thyroid patients.

Per the original data handling: Variation in CDR3 across clinicopathological groups served as the basis for constructing a distant-metastasis classifier in papillary thyroid cancer. From the PCR reads, TCRdb re-called clones with MiXCR. V and J calls and clone size were set by TCRdb, not the authors. The table records 15,000 to 20,000 clones, about a quarter of them present only once. Among the patients, none had received any treatment before thyroid surgery. The trim removed 7 bases at V and 2 bases at J, leaving 6 bases unmatched. In germline, CDR1 is MNHEY, CDR2 SVGEGT. CDR3 size: 14 residues. This sequence was found in a female donor with papillary thyroid cancer or a benign thyroid nodule (not recorded which). Some clones in this sample may be carry-over from other donors' samples. Sequenced input: tumor tissue. J is TRBJ2-3 and V is TRBV6-2 or TRBV6-3, with 7 bases matching TRBD2. This CDR3 is CASTAGTNTDTQYF. The CDR3 DNA sequence: TGTGCCAGCACCGCCGGGACTAACACAGATACGCAGTATTTT.